Sequencing of this TCR beta chain was carried out in a study of blood T cells in healthy people across ages. Study results and caveats: Roughly linear declines in TCR beta diversity per million T cells occurred with age.

This clonotype was observed a few times. Its antigen remains unknown. This CDR3 spans 14 amino acids. Trimming removed 1 base from V and 4 bases from J, with 11 bases in between. Germline-derived CDR1 and CDR2 are SEHNR and FQNEAQ (reference sequence). Together with a sample-barcoded 5' primer, a J-beta primer mix was included in a second PCR lasting about 7 to 11 cycles. CDR3-containing paired-end reads numbered at least 2.5 million in each sample. TCRdb analysed the 5' RACE reads with MiXCR anew, one entry per CDR3 protein. The sample holds 1.5 million to 2 million distinct CDR3 sequences, roughly two fifths seen once.

The clonotype was recovered from a human donor in good health. The chain recombines TRBV7-9 with TRBJ2-7; a weak D match, TRBD1 (6 bases). The sample was blood. Written as DNA, the CDR3 is TGTGCCAGCAGCTTAGTTAGTGGACAGTACGAGCAGTACTTC. Amino acids: CASSLVSGQYEQYF.